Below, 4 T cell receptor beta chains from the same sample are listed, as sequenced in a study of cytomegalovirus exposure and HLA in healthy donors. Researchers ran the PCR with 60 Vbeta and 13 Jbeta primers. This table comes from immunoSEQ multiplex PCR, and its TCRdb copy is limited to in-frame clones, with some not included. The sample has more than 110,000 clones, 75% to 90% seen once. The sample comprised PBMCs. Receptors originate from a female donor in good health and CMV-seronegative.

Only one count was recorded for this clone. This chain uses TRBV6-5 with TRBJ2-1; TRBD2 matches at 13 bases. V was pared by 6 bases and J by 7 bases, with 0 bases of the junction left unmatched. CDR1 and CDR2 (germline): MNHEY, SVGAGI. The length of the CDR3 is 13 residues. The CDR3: CASRGLAGNEQFF. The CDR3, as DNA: TGTGCCAGCAGGGGACTAGCGGGAAATGAGCAGTTCTTC.

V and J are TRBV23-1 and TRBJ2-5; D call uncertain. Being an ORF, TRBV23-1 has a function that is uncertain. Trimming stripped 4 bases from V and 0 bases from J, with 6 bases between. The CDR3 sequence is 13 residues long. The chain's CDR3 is CASSRHDQETQYF. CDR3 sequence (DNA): TGCGCCAGCAGTCGGCACGACCAAGAGACCCAGTACTTC.

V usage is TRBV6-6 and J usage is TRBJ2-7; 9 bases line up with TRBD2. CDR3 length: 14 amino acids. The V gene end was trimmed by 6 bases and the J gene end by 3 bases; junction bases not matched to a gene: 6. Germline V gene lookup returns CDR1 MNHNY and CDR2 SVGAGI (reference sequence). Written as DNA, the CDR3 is TGTGCCAGCAGGGTTAGCGGGAGTAGCTACGAGCAGTACTTC. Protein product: CASRVSGSSYEQYF.

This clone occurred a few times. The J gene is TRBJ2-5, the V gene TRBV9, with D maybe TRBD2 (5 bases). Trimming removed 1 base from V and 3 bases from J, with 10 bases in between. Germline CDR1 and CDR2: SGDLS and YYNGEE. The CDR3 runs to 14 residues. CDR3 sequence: CASSVSGKKETQYF. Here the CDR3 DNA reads TGTGCCAGCAGCGTATCCGGGAAAAAAGAGACCCAGTACTTC.